This T cell receptor (beta chain) emerged from a study of blood T cell repertoires in COVID-19. Sequencing used immunoSEQ multiplex PCR; TCRdb keeps in-frame clones, though not all of them. The repertoire includes under 200,000 clones, approximately 90% of them detected once, and more than 6.5% sits in the top ten. Cohort placement rested on clinical history that participants reported themselves. Germline V gene data show CDR1 as SGHDT and CDR2 as YYEEEE. The CDR3 covers 16 residues. The V segment lost 4 bases and the J segment 3 bases; nucleotides outside the gene matches: 10. This clonotype originated in a woman between 45 and 60 years old who had recovered from COVID-19. The chain employs TRBV5-6 and TRBJ2-1; 7 positions match TRBD2. The sample consisted of PBMCs or T cells enriched from blood (not recorded which). As DNA, the CDR3 is TGTGCCAGCAGCGTTGGGAGGGCAGGGCTCTACAATGAGCAGTTCTTC. Its protein product is CASSVGRAGLYNEQFF.